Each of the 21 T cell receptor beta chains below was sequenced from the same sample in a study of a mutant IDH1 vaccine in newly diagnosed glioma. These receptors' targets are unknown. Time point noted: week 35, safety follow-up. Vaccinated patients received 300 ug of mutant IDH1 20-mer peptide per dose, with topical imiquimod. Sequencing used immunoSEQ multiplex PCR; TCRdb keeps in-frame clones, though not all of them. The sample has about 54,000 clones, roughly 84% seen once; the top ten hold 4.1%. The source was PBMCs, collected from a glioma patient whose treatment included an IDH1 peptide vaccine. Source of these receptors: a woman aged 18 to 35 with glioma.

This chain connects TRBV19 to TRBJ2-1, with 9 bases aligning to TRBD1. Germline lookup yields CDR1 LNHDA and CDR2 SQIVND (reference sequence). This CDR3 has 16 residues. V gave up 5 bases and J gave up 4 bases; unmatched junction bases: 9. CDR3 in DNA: TGTGCCAGTAGTGTACCACCGGGACAGGGATACAATGAGCAGTTCTTC. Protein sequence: CASSVPPGQGYNEQFF.

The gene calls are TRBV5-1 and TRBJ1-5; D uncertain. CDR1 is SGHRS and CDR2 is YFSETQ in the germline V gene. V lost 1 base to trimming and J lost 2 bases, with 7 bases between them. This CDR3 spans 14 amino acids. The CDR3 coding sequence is TGCGCCAGCAGCTTGTCCGGGGGCAATCAGCCCCAGCATTTT. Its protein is CASSLSGGNQPQHF.

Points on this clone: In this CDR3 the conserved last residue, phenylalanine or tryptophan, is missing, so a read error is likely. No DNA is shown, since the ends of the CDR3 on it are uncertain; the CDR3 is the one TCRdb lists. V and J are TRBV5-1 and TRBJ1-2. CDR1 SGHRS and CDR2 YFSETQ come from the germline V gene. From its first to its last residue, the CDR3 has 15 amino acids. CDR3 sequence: CASSGVGPRGGGRTS.

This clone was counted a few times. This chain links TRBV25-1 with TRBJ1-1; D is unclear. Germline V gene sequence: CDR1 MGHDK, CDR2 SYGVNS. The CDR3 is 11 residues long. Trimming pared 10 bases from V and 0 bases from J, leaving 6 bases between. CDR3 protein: CATRMNTEAFF. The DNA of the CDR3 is TGTGCCACCCGAATGAACACTGAAGCTTTCTTT.

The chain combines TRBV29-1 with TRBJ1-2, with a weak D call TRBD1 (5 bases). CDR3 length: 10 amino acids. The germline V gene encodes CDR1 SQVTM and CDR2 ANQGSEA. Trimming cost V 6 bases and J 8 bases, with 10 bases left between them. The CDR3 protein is CSVGDLGYTF. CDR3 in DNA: TGCAGCGTGGGGGACCTGGGCTACACCTTC.

The CDR3 DNA reads TGCGCCAGCAGCTTGGGGGACGGCCGGTCCTACGAGCAGTACTTC. The encoded protein is CASSLGDGRSYEQYF. The chain is built from TRBV5-1 and TRBJ2-7; the D call may be TRBD1 or TRBD2 (5 bases each). This CDR3 has 15 residues. Germline CDR1 SGHRS, CDR2 YFSETQ. Trimming pared 0 bases from V and 1 base from J, leaving 11 bases between. Using reference TRBV5-1 and TRBJ2-7 for the parts outside the CDR3, the full variable domain is KAGVTQTPRYLIKTRGQQVTLSCSPISGHRSVSWYQQTPGQGLQFLFEYFSETQRNKGNFPGRFSGRQFSNSRSEMNVSTLELGDSALYLCASSLGDGRSYEQYFGPGTRLTVT.

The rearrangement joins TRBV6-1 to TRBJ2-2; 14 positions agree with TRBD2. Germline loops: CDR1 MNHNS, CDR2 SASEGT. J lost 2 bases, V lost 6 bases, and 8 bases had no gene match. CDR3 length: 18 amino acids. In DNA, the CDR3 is TGTGCCAGCAGGGAACTGGGACTAGCGGGGGCCAACACCGGGGAGCTGTTTTTT. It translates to CASRELGLAGANTGELFF.

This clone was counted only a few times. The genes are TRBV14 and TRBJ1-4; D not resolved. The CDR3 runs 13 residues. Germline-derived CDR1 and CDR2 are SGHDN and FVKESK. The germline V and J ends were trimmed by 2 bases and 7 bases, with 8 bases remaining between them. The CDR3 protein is CASSQYPREKLFF. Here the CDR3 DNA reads TGTGCCAGCAGCCAATATCCCCGTGAAAAACTGTTTTTT.

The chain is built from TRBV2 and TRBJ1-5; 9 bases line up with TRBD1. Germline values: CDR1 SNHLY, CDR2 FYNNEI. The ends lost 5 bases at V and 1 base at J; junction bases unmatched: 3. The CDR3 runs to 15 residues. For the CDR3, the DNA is TGTGCCAGCAGTAGACAGGGGGGAAGCAATCAGCCCCAGCATTTT. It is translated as CASSRQGGSNQPQHF.

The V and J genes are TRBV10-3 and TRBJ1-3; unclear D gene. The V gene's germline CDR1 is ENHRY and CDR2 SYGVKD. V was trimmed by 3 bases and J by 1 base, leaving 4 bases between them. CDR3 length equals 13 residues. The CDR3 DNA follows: TGTGCCATCAGTGAAGGTTCTGGAAACACCATATATTTT. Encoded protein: CAISEGSGNTIYF.

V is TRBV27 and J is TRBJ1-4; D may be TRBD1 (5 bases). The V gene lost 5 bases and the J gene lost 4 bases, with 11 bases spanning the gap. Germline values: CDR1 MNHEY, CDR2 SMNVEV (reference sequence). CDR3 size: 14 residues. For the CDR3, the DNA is TGTGCCAGCAGTCGGGGACGGTTTAATGAAAAACTGTTTTTT. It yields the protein CASSRGRFNEKLFF.

The CDR3 protein is CASSIWGRDQPQHF. DNA of the CDR3: TGTGCCAGTAGTATCTGGGGGAGGGATCAGCCCCAGCATTTT. This sequence joins TRBV19 and TRBJ1-5; D is perhaps TRBD1 (5 bases). The CDR3 has 14 amino acids. CDR1 LNHDA and CDR2 SQIVND come from the germline V gene (reference sequence). V lost 3 bases, J lost 5 bases, and 11 bases lay in between.

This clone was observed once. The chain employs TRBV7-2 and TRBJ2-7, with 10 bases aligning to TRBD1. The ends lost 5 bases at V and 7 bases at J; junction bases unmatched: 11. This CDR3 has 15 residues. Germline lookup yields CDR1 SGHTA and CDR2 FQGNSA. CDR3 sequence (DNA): TGTGCCAGCAGCGTACCCGGGACAGGGGTCCGGGAGCAGTACTTC. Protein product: CASSVPGTGVREQYF.

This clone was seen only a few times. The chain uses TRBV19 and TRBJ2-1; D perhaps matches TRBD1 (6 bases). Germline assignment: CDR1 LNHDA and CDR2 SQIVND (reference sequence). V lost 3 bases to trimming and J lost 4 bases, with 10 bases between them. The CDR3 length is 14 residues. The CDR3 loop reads CASSMDSLYNEQFF. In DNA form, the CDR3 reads TGTGCCAGTAGTATGGACAGCCTATACAATGAGCAGTTCTTC.

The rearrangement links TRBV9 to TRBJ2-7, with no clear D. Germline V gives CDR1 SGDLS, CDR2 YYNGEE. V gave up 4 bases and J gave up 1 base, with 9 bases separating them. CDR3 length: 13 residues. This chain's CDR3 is CASSPGNSYEQYF. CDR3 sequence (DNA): TGTGCCAGCAGCCCGGGCAATTCCTACGAGCAGTACTTC.

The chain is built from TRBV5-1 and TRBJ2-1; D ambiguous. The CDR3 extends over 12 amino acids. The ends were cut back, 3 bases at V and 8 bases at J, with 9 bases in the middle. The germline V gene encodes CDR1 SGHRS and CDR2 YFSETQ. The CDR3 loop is CASSWGSDEQFF. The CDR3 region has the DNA TGCGCCAGCAGCTGGGGAAGCGATGAGCAGTTCTTC.

CDR3 coding DNA: TGTGCCAGCAGCTTGATGGGGGCCACCGGGGAGCTGTTTTTT. Translating it yields CASSLMGATGELFF. The rearrangement uses TRBV5-6 and TRBJ2-2; D perhaps matches TRBD1 (6 bases). The germline CDR1 and CDR2 sequences are SGHDT and YYEEEE. The CDR3 loop spans 14 amino acids. V was shortened by 1 base and J by 4 bases, with 8 bases between the two germline ends.

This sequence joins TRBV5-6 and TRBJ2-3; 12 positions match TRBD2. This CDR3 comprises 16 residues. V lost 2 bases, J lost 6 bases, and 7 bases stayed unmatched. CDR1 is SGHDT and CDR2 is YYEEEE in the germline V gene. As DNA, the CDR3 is TGTGCCAGCAGCTTTAGGACTAGCGGGATTATGGATACGCAGTATTTT. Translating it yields CASSFRTSGIMDTQYF.

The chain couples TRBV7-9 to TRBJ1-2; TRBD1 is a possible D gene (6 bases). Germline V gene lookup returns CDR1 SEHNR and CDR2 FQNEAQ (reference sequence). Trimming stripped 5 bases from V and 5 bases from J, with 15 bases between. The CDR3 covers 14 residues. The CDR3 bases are TGTGCCAGCAGCCCTATACAGGGAACGTATGGCTACACCTTC. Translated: CASSPIQGTYGYTF.

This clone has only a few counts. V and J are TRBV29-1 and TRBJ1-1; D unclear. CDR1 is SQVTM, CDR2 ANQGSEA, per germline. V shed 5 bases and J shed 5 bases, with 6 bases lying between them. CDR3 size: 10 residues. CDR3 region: CSVRETEAFF. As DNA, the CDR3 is TGCAGCGTTCGGGAGACTGAAGCTTTCTTT.

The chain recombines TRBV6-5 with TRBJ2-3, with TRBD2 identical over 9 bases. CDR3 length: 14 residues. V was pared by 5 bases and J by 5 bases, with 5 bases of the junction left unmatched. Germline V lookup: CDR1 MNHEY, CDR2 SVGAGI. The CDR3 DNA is TGTGCCAGCAGTCAGGGACTAGCCCAAGATACGCAGTATTTT. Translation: CASSQGLAQDTQYF.